Described below is a single TCR beta chain sequence and its context. Its specificity is not known. No major medical conditions, Axis I/II comorbidities, regular medication, or illicit drugs. CD4+ T cell purity was typically approximately 95%. This CDR3 spans 14 amino acids. The V segment lost 5 bases and the J segment 8 bases; nucleotides outside the gene matches: 9. The germline V gene encodes CDR1 SGHTA and CDR2 FQGNSA. These data belong to a study of untreated major depressive disorder. Study findings and constraints: Findings may not generalize because the study sample was small. In every subject, the five largest TRBV05-01 clones were private.

Data came from immunoSEQ multiplex PCR; TCRdb stores just in-frame clones and leaves some out. The data show 20,000 to 25,000 clones, 87% seen once. The V and J genes are TRBV7-2 and TRBJ1-2, with TRBD1 identical over 9 bases. This receptor was taken from a woman aged 25 to 45 in good health. Sequenced material: CD4+ T cells from PBMCs. The CDR3 spells CASSTTGGLRGYTF. The CDR3 DNA follows: TGTGCCAGCAGCACTACAGGGGGCTTAAGAGGCTACACCTTC.